This section outlines one T cell receptor (beta chain) sequence together with its context. What this receptor recognizes is not known. Base-call qualities are not available, and no considerably larger clone is one nucleotide away. These data are taken from a study of blood T cell repertoires in COVID-19 (dated by TCRdb to the early 2020s). At the level of the whole study: Collaborator samples came from the United States, Italy and Spain and covered acute and convalescent phases of COVID-19. The material from the prospective study consisted of cDNA or gDNA derived from T cells, B-cell-depleted T cells, or PBMCs. Subjects who had been exposed to COVID-19, were actively infected with it, or had recovered from it provided the deeply sampled blood TCRbeta repertoires that made up the dataset. The repertoires were released in a freely available public database intended as a resource for research on the immune response to SARS-CoV-2. The samples were drawn from the first 160 participants of the ongoing ImmuneRACE study and from under 1,500 subjects provided by 6 global collaborators. A de-identified subject ID, COVID-19 status, age in years and sex were almost always included in the sample metadata. Where available, HLA class I and class II types were taken from metadata supplied by the sample provider and were not determined by assay-based typing.

The CDR1 and CDR2 encoded by the germline V gene (reference sequence) are SEHNR and FQNEAQ. The CDR3 covers 14 residues, taking in both the cysteine and the phenylalanine. Just CDR3 DNA is preserved here, 42 bases in frame from base 1. V is reduced by 5 bases and J by 5 bases, leaving a spacing of 12 bases between them. TCRbeta CDR3 regions were amplified from genomic DNA using the immunoSEQ Assay, a bias-controlled multiplex PCR. The study's processing was this. The number of nucleated cells in each sample was estimated from the amplification of reference gene primers within the assay. To quantify the absolute abundance of each unique TCRbeta CDR3 rearrangement, sequence reads were collapsed and filtered. For each sample, productive Simpson clonality was calculated as the square root of Simpson's diversity index across productive rearrangements. TCRdb took this table from immuneACCESS and kept in-frame rearrangements with V and J called. Such tables lack part of the clones; where checked against another copy, unresolved V genes explain under half of the gap, and the rest is unexplained. V and J calls and clone size are as listed in that table; D and trimming were resolved from the DNA. This sample lists approximately 150,000 clones; about four fifths were detected once. The top ten hold about 10% of the sample.

Each collaborating institution followed its own protocols to collect whole blood in K2EDTA tubes. Collaborator samples were shipped for TCRbeta analysis as frozen whole blood, isolated PBMCs, or DNA extracted from either sample type. On the study overall, not on this receptor specifically: Clinical and demographic metadata were provided uncurated, with the amount varying by source and participant.

The chain is assembled from TRBV7-9 and TRBJ1-4, with a weak D call of TRBD1 (5 bases match). This clonotype originated in a man in his sixties with active or convalescent COVID-19. Sequenced sample: peripheral blood. The CDR3 sequence is CASSPQGQNEKLFF. At the DNA level, the sequence is TGTGCCAGCAGCCCCCAGGGCCAGAATGAAAAACTGTTTTTT.